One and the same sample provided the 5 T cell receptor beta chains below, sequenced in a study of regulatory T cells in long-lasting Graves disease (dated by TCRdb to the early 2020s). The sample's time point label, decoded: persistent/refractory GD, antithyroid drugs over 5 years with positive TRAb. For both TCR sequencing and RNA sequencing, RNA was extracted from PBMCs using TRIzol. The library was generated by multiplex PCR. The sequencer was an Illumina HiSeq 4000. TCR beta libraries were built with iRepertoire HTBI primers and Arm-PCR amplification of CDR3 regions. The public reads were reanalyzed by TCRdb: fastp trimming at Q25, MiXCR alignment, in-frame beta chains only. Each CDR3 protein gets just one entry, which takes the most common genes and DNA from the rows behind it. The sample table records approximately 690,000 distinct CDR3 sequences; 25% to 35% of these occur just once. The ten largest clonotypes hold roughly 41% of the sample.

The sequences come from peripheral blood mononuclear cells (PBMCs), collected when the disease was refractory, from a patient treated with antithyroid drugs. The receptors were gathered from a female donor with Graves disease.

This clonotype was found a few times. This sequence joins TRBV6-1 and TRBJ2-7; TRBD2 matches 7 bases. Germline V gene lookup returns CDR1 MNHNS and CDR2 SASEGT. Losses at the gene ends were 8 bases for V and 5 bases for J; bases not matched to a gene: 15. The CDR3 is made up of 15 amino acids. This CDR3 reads CASGRVGRLRHEQYF. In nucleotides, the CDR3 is TGTGCCAGCGGCCGGGTCGGGAGGCTAAGGCACGAGCAGTACTTC.

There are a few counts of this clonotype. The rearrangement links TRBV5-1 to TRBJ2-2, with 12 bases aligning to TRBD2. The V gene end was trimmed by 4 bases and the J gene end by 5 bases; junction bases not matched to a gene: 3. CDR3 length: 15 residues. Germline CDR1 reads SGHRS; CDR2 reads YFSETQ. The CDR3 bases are TGCGCCAGCAGCCCAACTAGCGGGAGGACCGGGGAGCTGTTTTTT. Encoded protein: CASSPTSGRTGELFF.

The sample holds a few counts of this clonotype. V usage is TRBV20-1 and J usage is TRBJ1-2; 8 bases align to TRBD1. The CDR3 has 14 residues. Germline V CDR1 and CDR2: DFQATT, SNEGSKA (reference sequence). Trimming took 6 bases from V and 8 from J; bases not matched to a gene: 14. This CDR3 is CSARGQGSAGGYTF. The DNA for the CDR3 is TGCAGTGCCCGAGGACAGGGCAGTGCGGGCGGCTACACCTTC.

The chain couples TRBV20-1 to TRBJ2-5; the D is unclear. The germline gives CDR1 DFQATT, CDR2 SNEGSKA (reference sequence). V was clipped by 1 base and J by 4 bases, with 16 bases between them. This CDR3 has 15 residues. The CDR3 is CSARVVGTPAETQYF. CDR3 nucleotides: TGCAGTGCTAGAGTGGTGGGCACACCAGCAGAGACCCAGTACTTC.

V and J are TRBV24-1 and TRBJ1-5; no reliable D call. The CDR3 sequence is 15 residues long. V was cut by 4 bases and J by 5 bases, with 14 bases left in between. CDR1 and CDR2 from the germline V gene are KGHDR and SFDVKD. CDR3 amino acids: CATSDNMGSDQPQHF. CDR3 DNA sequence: TGTGCCACCAGTGACAACATGGGTTCTGATCAGCCCCAGCATTTT.